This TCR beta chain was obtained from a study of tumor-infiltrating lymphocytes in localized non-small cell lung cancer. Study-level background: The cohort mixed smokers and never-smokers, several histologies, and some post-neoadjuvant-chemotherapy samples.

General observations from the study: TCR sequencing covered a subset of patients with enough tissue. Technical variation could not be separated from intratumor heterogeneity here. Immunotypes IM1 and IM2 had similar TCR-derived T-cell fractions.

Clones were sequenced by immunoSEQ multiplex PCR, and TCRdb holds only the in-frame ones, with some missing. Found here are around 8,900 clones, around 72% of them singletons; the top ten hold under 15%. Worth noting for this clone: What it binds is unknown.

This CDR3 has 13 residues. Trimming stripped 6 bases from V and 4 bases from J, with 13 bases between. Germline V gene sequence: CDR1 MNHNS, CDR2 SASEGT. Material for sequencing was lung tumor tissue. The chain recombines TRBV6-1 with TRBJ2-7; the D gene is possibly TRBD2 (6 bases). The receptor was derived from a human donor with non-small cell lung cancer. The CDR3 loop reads CASSLAFRYEQYF. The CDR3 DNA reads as TGTGCCAGCAGCCTAGCGTTTCGTTACGAGCAGTACTTC.